The rows below give T cell receptor beta chains drawn from one sample of a study of blood T cell repertoires in COVID-19. Sequenced by immunoSEQ multiplex PCR; TCRdb stores in-frame clones only, minus some. The table includes about 220,000 clones, 70% to 90% detected once. The sample taken for sequencing was peripheral blood. The source is a middle-aged man who had recovered from COVID-19. Both conserved end residues are part of each CDR3. The D gene is left open where the match is weak. Clone size, where shown, is once, few, many, or a class for clones that have expanded.

D gene	clone size	V gene	J gene	CDR3 protein	CDR3 DNA
.	once	TRBV28	TRBJ1-2	CASSLLGLYGYTF	TGTGCCAGCAGTTTATTGGGGCTCTATGGCTACACCTTC
TRBD2	.	TRBV19	TRBJ2-3	CASARRLAGTDTQYF	TGTGCCAGTGCAAGGAGGCTAGCGGGCACAGATACGCAGTATTTT
.	.	TRBV7-8	TRBJ2-7	CASSRGGSYEQYF	TGTGCCAGCAGCAGGGGGGGGTCCTACGAGCAGTACTTC
TRBD2	few	TRBV10-2	TRBJ2-1	CASRASGRGSYNEQFF	TGCGCCAGCAGGGCGAGCGGGAGAGGATCCTACAATGAGCAGTTCTTC
TRBD1	.	TRBV27	TRBJ1-1	CASSLQGENTEAFF	TGTGCCAGCAGTCTGCAGGGGGAGAACACTGAAGCTTTCTTT
TRBD1	.	TRBV28	TRBJ1-2	CASSSPGQGAQGYGYTF	TGTGCCAGCAGTTCCCCGGGACAGGGGGCGCAGGGCTATGGCTACACCTTC
.	.	TRBV5-4	TRBJ2-5	CASNTQATQETQYF	TGTGCCAGCAACACACAGGCAACCCAAGAGACCCAGTACTTC
.	.	TRBV28	TRBJ1-3	CASSLSGYSGNTIYF	TGTGCCAGCAGTTTATCCGGGTACTCTGGAAACACCATATATTTT
TRBD1	.	TRBV4-1	TRBJ2-7	CASSPDRDVYEQYF	TGCGCCAGCAGCCCAGACAGGGATGTCTACGAGCAGTACTTC
.	once	TRBV11-2	TRBJ2-7	CASSPQAAYEQYF	TGTGCCAGCAGCCCACAGGCGGCCTACGAGCAGTACTTC
TRBD2	.	TRBV27	TRBJ2-7	CASRAGEREQYF	TGTGCCAGCAGAGCGGGAGAGAGGGAGCAGTACTTC
.	few	TRBV2	TRBJ2-7	CASSAFSYEQYF	TGTGCCAGCAGTGCCTTCTCCTACGAGCAGTACTTC
TRBD1	.	TRBV30	TRBJ1-3	CANHARGPGNTIYF	TGTGCCAACCACGCCAGGGGGCCTGGAAACACCATATATTTT
TRBD1	.	TRBV18	TRBJ1-4	CASSPRGLGNEKLFF	TGTGCCAGCTCACCCAGGGGGCTCGGTAATGAAAAACTGTTTTTT
TRBD1	.	TRBV16	TRBJ2-7	CASSQPDRGFSYEQYF	TGTGCCAGCAGCCAGCCCGACAGGGGGTTCTCCTACGAGCAGTACTTC
.	.	TRBV28	TRBJ1-6	CASTRTAPYNSPLHF	TGTGCCAGCACGAGGACAGCTCCATATAATTCACCCCTCCACTTT
.	.	TRBV7-8	TRBJ1-2	CASSPTEQGTRDF	TGTGCCAGCAGCCCGACGGAGCAAGGGACTCGTGACTTC
TRBD1	few	TRBV7-9	TRBJ2-5	CASSPGSGGKETQYF	TGTGCCAGCAGCCCAGGATCAGGGGGCAAGGAGACCCAGTACTTC
TRBD2	.	TRBV19	TRBJ2-2	CASSKEAWGGTGELFF	TGTGCCAGTAGTAAGGAGGCGTGGGGGGGCACCGGGGAGCTGTTTTTT
TRBD1	.	TRBV29-1	TRBJ2-7	CSVRGQDRRYEQYF	TGCAGCGTTAGGGGACAGGACCGTCGGTACGAGCAGTACTTC
.	.	TRBV7-9	TRBJ2-2	CASSLKVSGTGELFF	TGTGCCAGCAGCTTAAAAGTTTCGGGCACCGGGGAGCTGTTTTTT
.	.	TRBV6-5	TRBJ1-5	CASSLAVGGHQPQHF	TGTGCCAGCAGTCTGGCTGTGGGAGGGCATCAGCCCCAGCATTTT
TRBD2	.	TRBV7-9	TRBJ2-2	CASRTSGRSTGELFF	TGTGCCAGCAGAACTAGCGGGAGATCCACCGGGGAGCTGTTTTTT
TRBD1	many	TRBV10-3	TRBJ2-7	CAIKFGTGYEQYF	TGTGCCATCAAATTCGGGACAGGGTACGAGCAGTACTTC
.	.	TRBV27	TRBJ2-5	CASSSGGSKGTQYF	TGTGCCAGCAGTTCCGGGGGTAGTAAAGGGACCCAGTACTTC
TRBD2	once	TRBV7-8	TRBJ2-3	CASSPPGLTNTDTQYF	TGTGCCAGCAGCCCACCGGGACTAACCAATACAGATACGCAGTATTTT
.	.	TRBV21-1	TRBJ2-7	CASSSSASGRVSYEQYF	TGTGCCAGCAGCTCCTCAGCAAGCGGGAGGGTCTCCTACGAGCAGTACTTC
TRBD2	once	TRBV18	TRBJ2-2	CASSPPTSGLTGELFF	TGTGCCAGCTCACCACCGACTAGCGGGTTGACCGGGGAGCTGTTTTTT